This T cell receptor (beta chain) was sequenced in a study of T-cell reconstitution after alpha-beta-depleted transplantation in children. This clonotype has a count of ten or more. Unique molecular identifiers were incorporated during preparation of the TCRbeta library. TCRdb redid the calling of the PCR reads with MiXCR, one entry per CDR3 protein. The table shows around 380,000 distinct CDR3 sequences, with under 13% occurring only once. This specimen consisted of PBMCs from the stem cell graft donor, obtained from the stem cell graft. The receptor was isolated from a human donor who donated a stem cell graft to a child with acute myeloid leukemia.

The DNA of the CDR3 is TGCGCCAGCAGCTTGGTGGGGGACTATGGCTACACCTTC. Translating gives CASSLVGDYGYTF. V and J are TRBV5-1 and TRBJ1-2, with a tentative D call TRBD1 (5 bases). In germline, CDR1 is SGHRS, CDR2 YFSETQ. The CDR3 has 13 amino acids. Trimming left V 0 bases short and J 3 bases short, with 6 bases between.